The text below deals with one T cell receptor beta chain. At the DNA level, this CDR3 is encoded by other sequences in the same sample as well. This entry comes from a study of T cell responses to AZD1222 COVID-19 vaccine. Losses at the gene ends were 6 bases for V and 1 base for J; bases not matched to a gene: 3. The germline V gene has CDR1 MNHEY and CDR2 SVGAGI. The CDR3 length is 14 residues. Using immunoSEQ multiplex PCR, the repertoire was profiled, and TCRdb retains in-frame clones only, with some absent. This table has approximately 160,000 clones, about nine tenths appearing once. This sequence was found in an adult in good health. The chain carries TRBV6-5 and TRBJ1-5; 7 bases are shared with TRBD1. The sample was peripheral blood, taken on day 0 of AZD1222 vaccination. Here the CDR3 reads CASRSGGSNQPQHF. The CDR3 bases are TGTGCCAGCAGATCAGGGGGGAGCAATCAGCCCCAGCATTTT.